Below are 15 T cell receptor beta chains sequenced from a single sample in a study of blood T cell repertoires in COVID-19. The table came from immunoSEQ multiplex PCR; TCRdb's copy has only in-frame clones and leaves some out. The data contain fewer than 250,000 clones, 83% of them seen just once; the ten biggest clones take up approximately 4.8%. The sample taken for sequencing was PBMCs or T cells enriched from blood (not recorded which). All receptors come from a woman aged 50 to 60 who had been exposed to COVID-19.

The chain combines TRBV29-1 with TRBJ1-2, with 7 bases aligning to TRBD1. The CDR3 totals 13 residues. Germline-derived CDR1 and CDR2 are SQVTM and ANQGSEA. V gave up 6 bases and J gave up 8 bases; unmatched junction bases: 12. CDR3 residues: CSVDRDSFSGYTF. The CDR3, as DNA: TGCAGCGTGGACCGGGACAGCTTTAGCGGCTACACCTTC.

The V call is TRBV19, the J call TRBJ2-1; D gene ambiguous. Trimming removed 9 bases from V and 0 bases from J, with 6 bases in between. Germline assignment: CDR1 LNHDA and CDR2 SQIVND (reference sequence). This CDR3 is 12 amino acids long. The chain's CDR3 is CASTSSYNEQFF. CDR3 bases: TGTGCCAGCACAAGCTCCTACAATGAGCAGTTCTTC.

The chain has TRBV5-6 and TRBJ2-1; D possibly corresponds to TRBD2 (6 bases). V was trimmed by 0 bases and J by 9 bases, leaving 13 bases between them. CDR1 is SGHDT, CDR2 YYEEEE, per germline. CDR3 length equals 14 residues. The DNA for the CDR3 is TGTGCCAGCAGCTTGGGGGCCCGCGGGGCTGAGCAGTTCTTC. Amino acid sequence: CASSLGARGAEQFF. The full variable domain, completed using reference TRBV5-6 and TRBJ2-1, is DAGVTQSPTHLIKTRGQQVTLRCSPKSGHDTVSWYQQALGQGPQFIFQYYEEEERQRGNFPDRFSGHQFPNYSSELNVNALLLGDSALYLCASSLGARGAEQFFGPGTRLTVL.

This clone was detected only once. The rearrangement links TRBV3-1 (or the pseudogene TRBV3-2) to TRBJ1-6, with no clear D. V gave up 6 bases and J gave up 10 bases, with 10 bases separating them. There are 12 residues in the CDR3. CDR1 and CDR2 (germline): LGHDT, YNNKEL (reference sequence). CDR3 amino acids: CASSPGGSPLHF. DNA for the CDR3: TGTGCCAGCAGTCCCGGAGGCTCACCCCTCCACTTT.

The chain combines TRBV13 with TRBJ1-1; TRBD1 matches 7 bases. This CDR3 region has 17 residues. Germline CDR1 and CDR2: PRHDT and FYEKMQ (reference sequence). With 4 bases clipped from V and 1 base from J, the junction kept 12 bases outside the gene matches. The DNA of the CDR3 is TGTGCCAGCAGCTACATGCTCAAGACAGGGCGGAACACTGAAGCTTTCTTT. Translated: CASSYMLKTGRNTEAFF.

This chain joins TRBV5-1 and TRBJ1-1, with TRBD1 as a possible D gene (5 bases). The CDR3 spans 14 residues. Germline V gene lookup returns CDR1 SGHRS and CDR2 YFSETQ. V dropped 2 bases and J dropped 2 bases, with 10 bases sitting between them. The CDR3 here is CASSLETVNTEAFF. The CDR3 region has the DNA TGCGCCAGCAGCTTAGAGACAGTTAACACTGAAGCTTTCTTT.

This chain uses TRBV28 with TRBJ1-1, with a weak D call TRBD1 (5 bases). The ends were cut back, 6 bases at V and 7 bases at J, with 12 bases in the middle. Germline lookup yields CDR1 MDHEN and CDR2 SYDVKM. The CDR3 contains 12 residues. Here the CDR3 DNA reads TGTGCCAGCAGCCGGCTGGGGGGTGAAGCTTTCTTT. Amino acids: CASSRLGGEAFF.

The chain combines TRBV10-3 with TRBJ2-1; 8 bases match TRBD1. J was trimmed by 5 bases and V by 4 bases; bases with no gene match: 16. The germline V gene encodes CDR1 ENHRY and CDR2 SYGVKD. CDR3 length equals 18 residues. Here the CDR3 reads CAISVYDRTGSGNNEQFF. CDR3 nucleotides: TGTGCCATCAGTGTCTACGACCGGACAGGGTCGGGAAACAATGAGCAGTTCTTC.

The J gene is TRBJ1-5, the V gene TRBV6-5, with 7 positions matching TRBD1. CDR3 length: 14 amino acids. The junction had 9 bases not matched to a gene; V was cut back by 7 bases and J by 6 bases. Germline V gives CDR1 MNHEY, CDR2 SVGAGI. CDR3 coding DNA: TGTGCCAGCACACGAACAGGGGTTGGTCAGCCCCAGCATTTT. This sequence encodes CASTRTGVGQPQHF.

The gene calls are TRBV20-1 and TRBJ2-5, with 11 nucleotides matching TRBD2. CDR3 size: 15 residues. Looked up from germline, CDR1 is DFQATT and CDR2 is SNEGSKA (reference sequence). V lost 3 bases to trimming and J lost 0 bases; unmatched junction nucleotides: 3. The CDR3 DNA reads TGCAGTGCTAGTCGACTAGCGGGAAACCAAGAGACCCAGTACTTC. Encoded protein: CSASRLAGNQETQYF.

The genes are TRBV19 and TRBJ1-1; possibly TRBD1 for D (6 bases). Germline loops: CDR1 LNHDA, CDR2 SQIVND (reference sequence). V was pared by 6 bases and J by 1 base, with 15 bases between. The CDR3 runs 15 residues. CDR3 sequence: CASRNRVWENTEAFF. CDR3 in DNA: TGTGCCAGTAGGAACAGGGTCTGGGAGAACACTGAAGCTTTCTTT.

The chain links TRBV7-2 to TRBJ2-1; D is ambiguous. Trimming stripped 4 bases from V and 1 base from J, with 11 bases between. This CDR3 spans 15 amino acids. Germline CDR1 and CDR2: SGHTA and FQGNSA. CDR3 DNA sequence: TGTGCCAGCAGCTCAGGAATAAGGTCCTACAATGAGCAGTTCTTC. It encodes CASSSGIRSYNEQFF.

The J gene is TRBJ2-3, the V gene TRBV25-1; tentative D call: TRBD2 (5 bases). The length of the CDR3 is 15 residues. V was shortened by 2 bases and J by 3 bases, with 12 bases between the two germline ends. Germline CDR1 reads MGHDK; CDR2 reads SYGVNS. The CDR3: CASSEAATGTDTQYF. CDR3 sequence (DNA): TGTGCCAGCAGTGAAGCTGCCACGGGGACAGATACGCAGTATTTT.

This clone has a single count. In nucleotides, the CDR3 is TGTGCCAGTAGTATAGAACAGGGGAACTATGGCTACACCTTC. The encoded protein is CASSIEQGNYGYTF. This chain uses TRBV19 with TRBJ1-2; the match to TRBD1 covers 7 bases. The V gene's germline CDR1 is LNHDA and CDR2 SQIVND (reference sequence). The CDR3 has 14 residues. Trimming cost V 0 bases and J 2 bases; bases outside gene matches: 0.

The CDR3 region is CATSVRTANTGELFF. The CDR3 DNA reads as TGTGCCACCAGCGTAAGGACTGCTAACACCGGGGAGCTGTTTTTT. V and J are TRBV15 and TRBJ2-2, with a possible D match to TRBD2 (5 bases). V was trimmed by 5 bases and J by 2 bases, leaving 12 bases between them. CDR1 is LNHNV and CDR2 is YYDKDF in the germline V gene (reference sequence). The CDR3 totals 15 residues. Looking up the rest from reference TRBV15 and TRBJ2-2 gives the full variable domain: DAMVIQNPRYQVTQFGKPVTLSCSQTLNHNVMYWYQQKSSQAPKLLFHYYDKDFNNEADTPDNFQSRRPNTSFCFLDIRSPGLGDTAMYLCATSVRTANTGELFFGEGSRLTVL.